These 15 T cell receptor beta chains originate from one sample sequenced in a study of neoadjuvant anti-PD-1 for oral cavity cancer. Some clones are missing from TCRdb's copy, which holds only in-frame ones; the method was immunoSEQ multiplex PCR. The sample has more than 7,000 clones; about 46% are singletons. Sequenced material: tumor tissue, taken before nivolumab (anti-PD-1) treatment. These receptors were obtained from a person aged 40-85 years with oral cavity squamous cell carcinoma.

The chain uses TRBV2 and TRBJ1-2; 11 bases are shared with TRBD1. This CDR3 has 14 amino acids. V gave up 6 bases and J gave up 8 bases; unmatched junction bases: 8. In germline, CDR1 is SNHLY, CDR2 FYNNEI. The CDR3 nucleotides are TGTGCCAGCAGGACCCAGGGACAGGGGGAAGGCTACACCTTC. Translated, it gives CASRTQGQGEGYTF.

V and J are TRBV6-5 and TRBJ2-1; 8 bases are shared with TRBD2. The germline V gene encodes CDR1 MNHEY and CDR2 SVGAGI. Germline trimming cut 6 bases from V and 8 bases from J; bases unmatched to any gene: 6. This CDR3 has 13 residues. The CDR3 loop is CASRTGGVDEQFF. As DNA, the CDR3 is TGTGCCAGCAGGACGGGGGGGGTGGATGAGCAGTTCTTC.

This clone has more than one count but fewer than ten. The gene calls are TRBV10-3 and TRBJ1-1; the match to TRBD1 covers 7 bases. The germline gives CDR1 ENHRY, CDR2 SYGVKD. V shed 4 bases and J 3 bases; nucleotides not matched to a gene: 8. The CDR3 consists of 15 residues. The CDR3 is CAISVEGQDDTEAFF. In DNA form, the CDR3 reads TGTGCCATCAGTGTTGAAGGACAGGACGACACTGAAGCTTTCTTT.

The genes are TRBV7-9 and TRBJ1-4; weak D call: TRBD1 (6 bases). The V gene's germline CDR1 is SEHNR and CDR2 FQNEAQ (reference sequence). V lost 4 bases and J lost 3, with 12 bases in between. CDR3 size: 15 residues. CDR3 region: CASSSATGANEKLFF. The CDR3 DNA sequence: TGTGCCAGCAGCTCGGCGACAGGAGCTAATGAAAAACTGTTTTTT.

As concerns this clone: At one end, the junction sequence differs from germline, possibly due to a read error. CDR3: CASSLGSTDTQYF. The CDR3 DNA reads TGTGCTAGCAGCTTAGGGAGCACAGATACGCAGTATTTT. This rearrangement joins TRBV7-7 to TRBJ2-3; D not certain. CDR3 length: 13 residues. The germline CDR1 and CDR2 sequences are SSHAT and FNYEAQ (reference sequence).

The chain links TRBV11-3 to TRBJ2-3, with 9 bases aligning to TRBD1. CDR1 and CDR2 from the germline V gene are SGHNT and YENEEA. The CDR3 length is 16 residues. V was clipped by 4 bases and J by 2 bases; unmatched bases: 7. DNA for the CDR3: TGTGCCAGCAGCTCCGGGACAGGGTTATTCACAGATACGCAGTATTTT. Translation: CASSSGTGLFTDTQYF.

The V gene is TRBV6-1, the J gene TRBJ1-5; D possibly corresponds to TRBD1 (6 bases). CDR1 MNHNS and CDR2 SASEGT come from the germline V gene. Trimming cost V 7 bases and J 1 base, with 14 bases left between them. The CDR3 has 15 residues. CDR3: CASIFDQGSNQPQHF. CDR3 sequence (DNA): TGTGCCAGCATCTTCGACCAGGGGAGCAATCAGCCCCAGCATTTT.

On this clone: One junction end disagrees with the germline gene, perhaps due to a read error. Written as DNA, the CDR3 is TGTGCCAGCAGCTTGGGGACTAGCCTCGGGGAGACCCAGTACTTC. Residues: CASSLGTSLGETQYF. The chain uses TRBV5-3 and TRBJ2-5; TRBD2 matches 9 bases. TRBV5-3 is marked as an open reading frame, function uncertain. The CDR3 is 15 residues long.

By proportion, this clone is medium-sized. This rearrangement joins TRBV5-5 to TRBJ1-5; 7 bases match TRBD1. Trimming cost V 1 base and J 4 bases; bases outside gene matches: 5. This CDR3 has 15 amino acids. Germline loops: CDR1 SGHKS, CDR2 YYEKEE (reference sequence). The CDR3: CASSLQTGKNQPQHF. The CDR3 coding sequence is TGTGCCAGCAGCTTGCAGACAGGGAAGAATCAGCCCCAGCATTTT.

This clone is judged medium-sized. The chain uses TRBV5-1 and TRBJ1-1, with D perhaps matching TRBD1 (5 bases). Deletions cut 7 bases from V and 7 bases from J, with 20 bases between. The germline gives CDR1 SGHRS, CDR2 YFSETQ. This CDR3 is 14 amino acids long. The CDR3 region has the DNA TGCGCCAGCCGGGGGGGAGCCATGGATGGTGAAGCTTTCTTT. Residues: CASRGGAMDGEAFF.

The rearrangement uses TRBV19 and TRBJ2-7, with D hard to call. The CDR3 contains 14 residues. Germline V gene data show CDR1 as LNHDA and CDR2 as SQIVND (reference sequence). V was shortened by 1 base and J by 6 bases, with 13 bases between the two germline ends. CDR3 DNA: TGTGCCAGTAGTATAGCTGCCGGATTTGGCGAGCAGTACTTC. This gives the protein CASSIAAGFGEQYF.

The rearrangement links TRBV7-9 to TRBJ1-2; 8 bases are a match to TRBD1. The V and J ends lost 4 bases and 5 bases, in that order; junction bases with no gene match: 3. The CDR3 length is 13 residues. The germline gives CDR1 SEHNR, CDR2 FQNEAQ (reference sequence). The CDR3 DNA reads as TGTGCCAGCAGCTCCTGGACAGGGTATGGCTACACCTTC. This codes for CASSSWTGYGYTF.

This clone was detected a few times. This chain connects TRBV6-5 to TRBJ1-5, with D unresolved. CDR1 is MNHEY, CDR2 SVGAGI, per germline. CDR3 size: 15 residues. V gave up 0 bases and J gave up 6 bases, with 12 bases separating them. The CDR3: CASSYSPGSSQPQHF. The CDR3 DNA reads as TGTGCCAGCAGTTACTCGCCCGGGAGTTCTCAGCCCCAGCATTTT.

This chain links TRBV7-6 with TRBJ2-5, with a weak D call TRBD2 (5 bases). Trimming cost V 4 bases and J 5 bases, with 14 bases left between them. Looked up from germline, CDR1 is SGHVS and CDR2 is FNYEAQ. CDR3 length equals 14 residues. The CDR3: CASSSRRMTETQYF. The CDR3 DNA sequence: TGTGCCAGCAGCTCCCGGAGGATGACGGAGACCCAGTACTTC.

This chain uses TRBV30 with TRBJ1-2; D perhaps matches TRBD1 (6 bases). The length of the CDR3 is 12 residues. V dropped 7 bases and J dropped 6 bases, with 15 bases sitting between them. Germline V CDR1 and CDR2: GTSNPN, SVGIG (reference sequence). The CDR3 DNA sequence: TGTGCCTTCCCTGGACAGAAGAATGGCTACACCTTC. Protein product: CAFPGQKNGYTF.